The clone carrying this T cell receptor beta chain was counted at least ten times. This entry is derived from a study of T cells after yellow fever vaccination. Study information: Researchers used CD3, CD45RA, CCR7 and CD95 to sort out EM, EMRA, CM and Tscm memory subsets.

Study results and caveats: Post-booster samples contained most primary-vaccination clones (approximately 96% CD4, 70% to 90% CD8). At day 0, almost all vaccine-responding clonotypes escaped detection in the sorted memory subsets.

A process of 5'RACE template switching, which added a universal primer site and UMIs, was used to make TCR cDNA. In TCRdb, the 5' RACE reads were re-called with MiXCR into one record per CDR3 protein. The table records 11,000 to 15,000 distinct CDR3 sequences, 7.3% of them present only once. Germline V gene sequence: CDR1 MNHEY, CDR2 SVGAGI. V shed 6 bases, J shed 9 bases, and the junction held 7 bases outside the gene matches. This CDR3 contains 14 residues. The specimen comprised PBMCs, either bulk or a sorted T-cell subset (CD4+, CD8+, memory, or dextramer-sorted; not recorded which), sampled on the day of the yellow fever booster vaccination. The rearrangement uses TRBV6-5 and TRBJ1-6; 8 bases fit TRBD1. This sequence was found in a man between 18 and 35 years old who received the YFV17D yellow fever vaccine. CDR3 nucleotide sequence: TGTGCCAGCAGAACTGGGCAGGGGGCTTCACCCCTCCACTTT. This translates into CASRTGQGASPLHF.